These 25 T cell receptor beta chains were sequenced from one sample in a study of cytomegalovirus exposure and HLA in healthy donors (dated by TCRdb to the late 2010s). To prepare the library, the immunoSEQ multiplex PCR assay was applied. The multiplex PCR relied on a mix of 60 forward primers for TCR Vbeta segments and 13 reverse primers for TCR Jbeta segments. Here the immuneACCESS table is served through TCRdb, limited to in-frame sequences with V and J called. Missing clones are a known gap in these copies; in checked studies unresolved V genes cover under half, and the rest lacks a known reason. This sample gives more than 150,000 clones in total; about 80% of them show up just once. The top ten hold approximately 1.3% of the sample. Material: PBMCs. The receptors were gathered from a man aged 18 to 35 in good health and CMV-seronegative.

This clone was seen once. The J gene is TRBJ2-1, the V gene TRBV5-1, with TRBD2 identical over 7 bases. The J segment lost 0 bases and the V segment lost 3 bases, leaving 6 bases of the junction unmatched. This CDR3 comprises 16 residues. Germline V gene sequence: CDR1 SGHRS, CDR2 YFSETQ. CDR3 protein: CASSSSGGSSYNEQFF. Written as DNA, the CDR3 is TGCGCCAGCAGCTCCTCCGGCGGGAGCTCCTACAATGAGCAGTTCTTC.

The DNA of the CDR3 is TGTGCCAGCAGTGAGAGGTCTTATGAAAAACTGTTTTTT. It encodes CASSERSYEKLFF. The chain has TRBV2 and TRBJ1-4, with D unclear. V gave up 3 bases and J gave up 6 bases, with 8 bases separating them. Germline V gene data show CDR1 as SNHLY and CDR2 as FYNNEI. The CDR3 length is 13 residues. The full variable domain, with the rest looked up from reference TRBV2 and TRBJ1-4, is EPEVTQTPSHQVTQMGQEVILRCVPISNHLYFYWYRQILGQKVEFLVSFYNNEISEKSEIFDDQFSVERPDGSNFTLKIRSTKLEDSAMYFCASSERSYEKLFFGSGTQLSVL.

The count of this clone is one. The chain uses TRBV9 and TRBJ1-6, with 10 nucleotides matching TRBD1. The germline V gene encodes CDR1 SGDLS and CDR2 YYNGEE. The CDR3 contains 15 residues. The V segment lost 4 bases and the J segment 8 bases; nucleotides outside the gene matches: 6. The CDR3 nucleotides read TGTGCCAGCAGCCCGGGACAGGGGAAGGATTCACCCCTCCACTTT. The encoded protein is CASSPGQGKDSPLHF.

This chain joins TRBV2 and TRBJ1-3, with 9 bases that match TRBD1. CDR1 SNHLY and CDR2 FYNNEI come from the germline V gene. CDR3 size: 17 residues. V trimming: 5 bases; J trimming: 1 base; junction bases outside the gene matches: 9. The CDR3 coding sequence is TGTGCCAGCAGTCAAGGGACAGGGCTAAATTCTGGAAACACCATATATTTT. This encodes CASSQGTGLNSGNTIYF.

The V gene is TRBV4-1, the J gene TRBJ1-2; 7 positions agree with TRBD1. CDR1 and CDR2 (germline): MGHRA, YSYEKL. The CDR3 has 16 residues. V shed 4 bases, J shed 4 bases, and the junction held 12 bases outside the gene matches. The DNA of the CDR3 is TGCGCCAGCAGCCCTTTCGGGACAGCCCTAAGCTATGGCTACACCTTC. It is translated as CASSPFGTALSYGYTF.

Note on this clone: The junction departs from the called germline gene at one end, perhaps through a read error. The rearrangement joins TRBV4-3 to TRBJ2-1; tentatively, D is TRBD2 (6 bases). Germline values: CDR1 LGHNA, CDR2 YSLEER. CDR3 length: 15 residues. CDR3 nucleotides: TGCGCCAGCAGCCAAGGCGGGGCCTCCTCCAATCAGCAGTTCTTC. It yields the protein CASSQGGASSNQQFF.

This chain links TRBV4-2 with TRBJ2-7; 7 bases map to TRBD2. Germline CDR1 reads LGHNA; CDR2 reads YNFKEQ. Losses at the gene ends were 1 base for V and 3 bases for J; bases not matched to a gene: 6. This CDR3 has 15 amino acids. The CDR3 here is CASSQGPGGNYEQYF. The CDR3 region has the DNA TGTGCCAGCAGCCAAGGCCCGGGAGGAAACTACGAGCAGTACTTC.

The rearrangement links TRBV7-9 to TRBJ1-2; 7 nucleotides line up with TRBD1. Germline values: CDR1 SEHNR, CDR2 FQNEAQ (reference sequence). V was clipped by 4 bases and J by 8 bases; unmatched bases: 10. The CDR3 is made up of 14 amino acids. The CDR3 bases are TGTGCCAGCAGCTCAGATGACAGGGCTCAAGGCTACACCTTC. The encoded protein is CASSSDDRAQGYTF.

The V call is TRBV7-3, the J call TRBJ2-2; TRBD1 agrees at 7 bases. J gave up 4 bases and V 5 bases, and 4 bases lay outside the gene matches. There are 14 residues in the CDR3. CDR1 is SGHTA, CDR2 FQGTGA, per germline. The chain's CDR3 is CASSPPGGTGELFF. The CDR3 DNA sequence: TGTGCCAGCAGCCCCCCAGGGGGCACCGGGGAGCTGTTTTTT.

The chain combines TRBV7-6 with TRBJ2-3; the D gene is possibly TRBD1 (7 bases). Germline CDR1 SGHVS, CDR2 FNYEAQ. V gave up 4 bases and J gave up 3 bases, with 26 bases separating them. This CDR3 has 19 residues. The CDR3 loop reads CASSSGAGGQIGVTDTQYF. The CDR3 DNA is TGTGCCAGCAGCTCAGGGGCAGGGGGGCAAATCGGGGTTACAGATACGCAGTATTTT.

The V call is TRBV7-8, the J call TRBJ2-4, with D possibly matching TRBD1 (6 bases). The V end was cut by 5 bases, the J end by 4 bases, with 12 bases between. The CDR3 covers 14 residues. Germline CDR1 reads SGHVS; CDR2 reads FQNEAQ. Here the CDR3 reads CASSKYREKNIQYF. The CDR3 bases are TGTGCCAGCAGCAAATACAGGGAAAAAAACATTCAGTACTTC. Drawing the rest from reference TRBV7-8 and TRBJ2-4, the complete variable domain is GAGVSQSPRYKVAKRGQDVALRCDPISGHVSLFWYQQALGQGPEFLTYFQNEAQLDKSGLPSDRFFAERPEGSVSTLKIQRTQQEDSAVYLCASSKYREKNIQYFGAGTRLSVL.

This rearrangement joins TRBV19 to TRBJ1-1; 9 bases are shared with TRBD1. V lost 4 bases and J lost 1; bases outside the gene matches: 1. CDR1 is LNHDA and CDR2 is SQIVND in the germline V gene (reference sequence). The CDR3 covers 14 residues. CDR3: CASSNRGPNTEAFF. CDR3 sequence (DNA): TGTGCCAGTAGTAACAGGGGGCCGAACACTGAAGCTTTCTTT.

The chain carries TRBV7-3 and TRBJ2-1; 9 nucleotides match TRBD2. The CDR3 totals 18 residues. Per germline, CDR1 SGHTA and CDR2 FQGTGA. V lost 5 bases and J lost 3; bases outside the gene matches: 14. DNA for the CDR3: TGTGCCAGCAGCCTCCGGGGGGGTAGCGGGGGATTCTACAATGAGCAGTTCTTC. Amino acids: CASSLRGGSGGFYNEQFF.

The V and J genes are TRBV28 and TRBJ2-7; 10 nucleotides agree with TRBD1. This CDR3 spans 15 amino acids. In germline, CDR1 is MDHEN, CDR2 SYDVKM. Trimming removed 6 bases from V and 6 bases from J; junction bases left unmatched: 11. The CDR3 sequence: CASSPAGTGEGEQYF. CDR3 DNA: TGTGCCAGCAGCCCAGCCGGGACAGGGGAGGGCGAGCAGTACTTC. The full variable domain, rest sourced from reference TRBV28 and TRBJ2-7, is DVKVTQSSRYLVKRTGEKVFLECVQDMDHENMFWYRQDPGLGLRLIYFSYDVKMKEKGDIPEGYSVSREKKERFSLILESASTNQTSMYLCASSPAGTGEGEQYFGPGTRLTVT.

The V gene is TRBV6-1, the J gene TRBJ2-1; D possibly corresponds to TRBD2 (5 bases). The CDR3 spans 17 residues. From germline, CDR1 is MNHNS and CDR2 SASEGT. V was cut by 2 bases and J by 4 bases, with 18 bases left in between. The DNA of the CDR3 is TGTGCCAGCAGTGAATGGCGCCTCCGGACTCTTTACAATGAGCAGTTCTTC. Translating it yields CASSEWRLRTLYNEQFF.

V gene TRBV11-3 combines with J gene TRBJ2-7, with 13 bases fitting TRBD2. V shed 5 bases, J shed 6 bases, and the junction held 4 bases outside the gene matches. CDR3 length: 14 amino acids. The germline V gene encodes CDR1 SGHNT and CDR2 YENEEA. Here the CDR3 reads CASSPRTSGSEQYF. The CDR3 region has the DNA TGTGCCAGCAGCCCCCGGACTAGCGGGAGCGAGCAGTACTTC.

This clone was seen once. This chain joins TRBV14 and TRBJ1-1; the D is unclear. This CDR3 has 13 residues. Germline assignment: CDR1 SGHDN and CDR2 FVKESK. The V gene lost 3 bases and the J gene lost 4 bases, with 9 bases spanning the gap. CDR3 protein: CASSHGPGTEAFF. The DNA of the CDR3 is TGTGCCAGCAGCCATGGGCCAGGCACTGAAGCTTTCTTT. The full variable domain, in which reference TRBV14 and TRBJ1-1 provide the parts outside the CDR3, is EAGVTQFPSHSVIEKGQTVTLRCDPISGHDNLYWYRRVMGKEIKFLLHFVKESKQDESGMPNNRFLAERTGGTYSTLKVQPAELEDSGVYFCASSHGPGTEAFFGQGTRLTVV.

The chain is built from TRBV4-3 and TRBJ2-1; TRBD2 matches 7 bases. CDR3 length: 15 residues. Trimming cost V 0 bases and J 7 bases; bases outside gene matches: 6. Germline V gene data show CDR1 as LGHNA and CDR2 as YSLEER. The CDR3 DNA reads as TGCGCCAGCAGCCAAGATTGGGAGGGAGATAATGAGCAGTTCTTC. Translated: CASSQDWEGDNEQFF.

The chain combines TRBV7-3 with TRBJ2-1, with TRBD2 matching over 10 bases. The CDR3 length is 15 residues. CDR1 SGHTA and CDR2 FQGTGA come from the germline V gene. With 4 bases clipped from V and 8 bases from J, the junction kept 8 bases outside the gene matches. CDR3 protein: CASSSLAGGGDEQFF. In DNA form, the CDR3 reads TGTGCCAGCAGCTCTTTAGCGGGGGGCGGCGATGAGCAGTTCTTC.

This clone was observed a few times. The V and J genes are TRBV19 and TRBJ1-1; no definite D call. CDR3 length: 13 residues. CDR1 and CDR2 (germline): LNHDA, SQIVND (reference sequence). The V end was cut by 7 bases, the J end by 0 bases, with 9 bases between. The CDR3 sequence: CASTNPLNTEAFF. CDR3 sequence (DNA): TGTGCCAGTACCAATCCCCTGAACACTGAAGCTTTCTTT.

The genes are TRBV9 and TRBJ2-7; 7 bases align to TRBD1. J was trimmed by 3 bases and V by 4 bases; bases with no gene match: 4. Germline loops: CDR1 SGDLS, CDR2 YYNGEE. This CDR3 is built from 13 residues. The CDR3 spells CASSPRDSYEQYF. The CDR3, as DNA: TGTGCCAGCAGCCCGAGGGACAGCTACGAGCAGTACTTC.

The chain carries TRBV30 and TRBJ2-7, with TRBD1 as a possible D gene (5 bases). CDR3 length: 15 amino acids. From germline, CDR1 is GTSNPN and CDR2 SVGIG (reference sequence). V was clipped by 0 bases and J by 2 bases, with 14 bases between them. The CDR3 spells CAWSVRTYSTYEQYF. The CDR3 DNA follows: TGTGCCTGGAGTGTAAGGACATATTCCACCTACGAGCAGTACTTC. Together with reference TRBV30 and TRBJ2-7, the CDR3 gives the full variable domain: SQTIHQWPATLVQPVGSPLSLECTVEGTSNPNLYWYRQAAGRGLQLLFYSVGIGQISSEVPQNLSASRPQDRQFILSSKKLLLSDSGFYLCAWSVRTYSTYEQYFGPGTRLTVT.

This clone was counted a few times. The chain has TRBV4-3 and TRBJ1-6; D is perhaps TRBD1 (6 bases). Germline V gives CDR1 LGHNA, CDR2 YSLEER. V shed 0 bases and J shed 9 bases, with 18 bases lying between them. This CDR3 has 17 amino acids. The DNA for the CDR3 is TGCGCCAGCAGCCAAGAATCAACAGGGATCGGGACTTCACCCCTCCACTTT. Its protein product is CASSQESTGIGTSPLHF.

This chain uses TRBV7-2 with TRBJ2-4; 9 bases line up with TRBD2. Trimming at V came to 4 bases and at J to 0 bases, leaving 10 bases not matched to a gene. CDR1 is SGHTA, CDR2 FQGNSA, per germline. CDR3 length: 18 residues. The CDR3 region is CASSSSLAGRIAKNIQYF. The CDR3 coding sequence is TGTGCCAGCAGCTCATCCCTAGCGGGAAGAATAGCCAAAAACATTCAGTACTTC.

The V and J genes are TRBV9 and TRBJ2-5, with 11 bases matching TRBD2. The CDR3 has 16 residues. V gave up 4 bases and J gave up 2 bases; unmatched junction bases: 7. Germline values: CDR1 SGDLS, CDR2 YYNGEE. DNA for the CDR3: TGTGCCAGCAGCCCAATAGCGGGGGGGAGGCAAGAGACCCAGTACTTC. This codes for CASSPIAGGRQETQYF.